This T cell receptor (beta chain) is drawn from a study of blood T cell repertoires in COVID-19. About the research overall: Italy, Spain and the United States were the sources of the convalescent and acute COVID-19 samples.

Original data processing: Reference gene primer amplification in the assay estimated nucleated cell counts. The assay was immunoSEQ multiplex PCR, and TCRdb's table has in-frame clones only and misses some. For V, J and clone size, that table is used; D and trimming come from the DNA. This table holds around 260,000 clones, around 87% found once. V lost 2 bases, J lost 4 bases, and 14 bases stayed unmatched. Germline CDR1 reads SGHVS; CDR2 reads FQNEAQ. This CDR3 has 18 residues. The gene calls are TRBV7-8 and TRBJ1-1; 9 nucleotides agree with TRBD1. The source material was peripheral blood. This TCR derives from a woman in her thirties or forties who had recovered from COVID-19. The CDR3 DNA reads TGTGCCAGCAGCTTATTTGGGACAGGGACCTCCTGGAGCACTGAAGCTTTCTTT. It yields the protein CASSLFGTGTSWSTEAFF.